This entry concerns a single T cell receptor beta chain. This entry belongs to a study of blood T cell repertoires in COVID-19. About the study: Donors in the United States, Italy and Spain gave samples during acute or convalescent COVID-19.

Sequenced by immunoSEQ multiplex PCR; TCRdb stores in-frame clones only, minus some. Here the sample spans more than 95,000 clones, 80% to 85% being singletons. The CDR3 length is 15 residues. Losses at the gene ends were 5 bases for V and 5 bases for J; bases not matched to a gene: 7. Germline loops: CDR1 SGHNT, CDR2 YYREEE (reference sequence). The TCR was taken from a man in his sixties with acute or convalescent COVID-19. Sequencing was done on a sample of peripheral blood. The V call is TRBV5-4, the J call TRBJ2-2, with 9 positions matching TRBD2. The CDR3 protein is CASSGGGAVTGELFF. CDR3 nucleotide sequence: TGTGCCAGCAGTGGCGGGGGGGCCGTTACCGGGGAGCTGTTTTTT.